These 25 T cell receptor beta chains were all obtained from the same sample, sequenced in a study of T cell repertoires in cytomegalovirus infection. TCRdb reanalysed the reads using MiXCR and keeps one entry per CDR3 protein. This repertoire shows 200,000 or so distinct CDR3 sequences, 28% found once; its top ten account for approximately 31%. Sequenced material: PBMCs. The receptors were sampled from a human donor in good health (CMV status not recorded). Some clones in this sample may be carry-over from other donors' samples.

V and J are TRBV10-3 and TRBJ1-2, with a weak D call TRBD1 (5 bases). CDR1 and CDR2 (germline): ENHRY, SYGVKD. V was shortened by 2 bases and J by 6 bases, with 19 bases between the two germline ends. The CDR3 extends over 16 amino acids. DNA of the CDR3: TGTGCCATCAGTGAGCCCCTTACTCAGGGAAGACATGGCTACACCTTC. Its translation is CAISEPLTQGRHGYTF.

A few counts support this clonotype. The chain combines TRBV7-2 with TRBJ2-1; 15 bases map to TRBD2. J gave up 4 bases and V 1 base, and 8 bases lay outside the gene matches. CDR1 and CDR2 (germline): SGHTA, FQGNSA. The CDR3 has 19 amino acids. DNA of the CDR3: TGTGCCAGCAGCTTAGTCCTTGGACTAGCGGGGGGGATATACAATGAGCAGTTCTTC. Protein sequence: CASSLVLGLAGGIYNEQFF.

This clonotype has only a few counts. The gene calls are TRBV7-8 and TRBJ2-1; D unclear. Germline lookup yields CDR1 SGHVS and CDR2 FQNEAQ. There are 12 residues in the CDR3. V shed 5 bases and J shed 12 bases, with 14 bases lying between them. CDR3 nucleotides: TGTGCCAGCAGCCCAATTGGCGAAGGGCAGTTCTTC. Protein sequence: CASSPIGEGQFF.

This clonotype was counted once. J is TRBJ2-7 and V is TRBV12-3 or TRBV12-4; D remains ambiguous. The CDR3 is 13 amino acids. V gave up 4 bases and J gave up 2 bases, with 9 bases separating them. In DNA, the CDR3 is TGTGCCAGCAGTTCGACGGAGACCTACGAGCAGTACTTC. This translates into CASSSTETYEQYF.

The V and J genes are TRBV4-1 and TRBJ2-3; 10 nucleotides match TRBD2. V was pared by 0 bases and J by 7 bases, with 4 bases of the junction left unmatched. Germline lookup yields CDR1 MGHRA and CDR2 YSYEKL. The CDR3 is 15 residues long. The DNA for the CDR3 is TGCGCCAGCAGCCAAGAGAGCGGGGGGGCATATACGCAGTATTTT. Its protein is CASSQESGGAYTQYF.

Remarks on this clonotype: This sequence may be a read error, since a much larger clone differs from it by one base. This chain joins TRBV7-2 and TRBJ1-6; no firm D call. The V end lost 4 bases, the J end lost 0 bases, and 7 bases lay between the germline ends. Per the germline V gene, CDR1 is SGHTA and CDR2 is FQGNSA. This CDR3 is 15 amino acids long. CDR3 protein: CASSSVSSYNSPLHF. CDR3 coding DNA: TGTGCCAGCAGCTCGGTGAGCTCCTATAATTCACCCCTCCACTTT.

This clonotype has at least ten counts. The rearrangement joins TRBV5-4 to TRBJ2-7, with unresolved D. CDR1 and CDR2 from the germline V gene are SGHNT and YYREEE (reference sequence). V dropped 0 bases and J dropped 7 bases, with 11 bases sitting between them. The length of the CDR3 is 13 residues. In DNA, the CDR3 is TGTGCCAGCAGCTTGGCGGGCACCAAAGAGCAGTACTTC. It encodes CASSLAGTKEQYF.

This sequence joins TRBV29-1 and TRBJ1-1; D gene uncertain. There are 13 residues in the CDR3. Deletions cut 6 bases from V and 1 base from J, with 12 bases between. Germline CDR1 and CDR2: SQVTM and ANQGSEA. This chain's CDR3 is CSVQWGANTEAFF. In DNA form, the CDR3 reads TGCAGCGTCCAGTGGGGAGCGAACACTGAAGCTTTCTTT.

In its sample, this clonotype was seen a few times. The chain's CDR3 is CASSEGPDLNYGYTF. CDR3 nucleotide sequence: TGTGCCAGCAGTGAGGGTCCCGACCTTAACTATGGCTACACCTTC. J is TRBJ1-2 and V is TRBV2, with D hard to call. V lost 3 bases and J lost 1, with 12 bases in between. This CDR3 region has 15 residues. CDR1 and CDR2 (germline): SNHLY, FYNNEI.

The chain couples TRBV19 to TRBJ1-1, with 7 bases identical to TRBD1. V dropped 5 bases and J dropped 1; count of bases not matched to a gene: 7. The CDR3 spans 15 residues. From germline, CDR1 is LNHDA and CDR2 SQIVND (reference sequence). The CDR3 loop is CASSVHRGGNTEAFF. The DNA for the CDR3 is TGTGCCAGTAGTGTCCACAGGGGAGGGAACACTGAAGCTTTCTTT.

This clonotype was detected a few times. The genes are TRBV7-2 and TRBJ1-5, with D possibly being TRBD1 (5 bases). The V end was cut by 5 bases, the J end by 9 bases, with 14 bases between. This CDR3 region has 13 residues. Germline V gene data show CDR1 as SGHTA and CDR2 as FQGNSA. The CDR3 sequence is CASSLFEGRPQHF. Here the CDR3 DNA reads TGTGCCAGCAGCCTATTTGAGGGACGGCCCCAGCATTTT. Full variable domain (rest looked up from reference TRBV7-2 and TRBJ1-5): GAGVSQSPSNKVTEKGKDVELRCDPISGHTALYWYRQSLGQGLEFLIYFQGNSAPDKSGLPSDRFSAERTGGSVSTLTIQRTQQEDSAVYLCASSLFEGRPQHFGDGTRLSIL.

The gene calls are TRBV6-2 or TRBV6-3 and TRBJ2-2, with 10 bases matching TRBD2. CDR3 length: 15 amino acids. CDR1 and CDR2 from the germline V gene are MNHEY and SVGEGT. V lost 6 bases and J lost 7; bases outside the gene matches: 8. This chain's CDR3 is CASSPIAGGNGELFF. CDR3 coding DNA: TGTGCCAGCAGCCCTATAGCGGGGGGTAACGGGGAGCTGTTTTTT.

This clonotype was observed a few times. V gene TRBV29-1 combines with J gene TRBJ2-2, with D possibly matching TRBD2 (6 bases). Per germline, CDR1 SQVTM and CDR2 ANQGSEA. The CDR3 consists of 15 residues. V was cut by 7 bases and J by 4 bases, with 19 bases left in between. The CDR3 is CSAVIHGGSTGELFF. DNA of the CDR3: TGCAGCGCCGTGATTCACGGAGGGAGCACCGGGGAGCTGTTTTTT.

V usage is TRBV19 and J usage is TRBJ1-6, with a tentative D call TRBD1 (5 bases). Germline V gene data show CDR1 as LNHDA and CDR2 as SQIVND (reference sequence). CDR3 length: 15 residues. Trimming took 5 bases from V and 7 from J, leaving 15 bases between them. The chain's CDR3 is CASSLDITANSPLHF. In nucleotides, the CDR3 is TGTGCCAGTAGTCTGGACATTACGGCGAATTCACCCCTCCACTTT.

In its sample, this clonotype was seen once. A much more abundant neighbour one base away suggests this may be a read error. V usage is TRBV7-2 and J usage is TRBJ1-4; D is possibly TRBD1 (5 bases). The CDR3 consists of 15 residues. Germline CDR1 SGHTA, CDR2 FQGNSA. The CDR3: CACSKRREGNEKLFF. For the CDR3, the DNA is TGTGCCTGCAGTAAAAGAAGGGAGGGGAATGAAAAACTGTTTTTT.

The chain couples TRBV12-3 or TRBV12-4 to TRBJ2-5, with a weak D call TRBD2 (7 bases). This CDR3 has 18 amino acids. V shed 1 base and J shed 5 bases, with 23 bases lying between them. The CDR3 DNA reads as TGTGCCAGCAGTTTAGTTCTGTGGGGGGGCCGAGAGGAGGAGACCCAGTACTTC. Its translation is CASSLVLWGGREEETQYF.

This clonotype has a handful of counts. The CDR3 bases are TGTGCCAGCAGCTTCGGGACAGACATGAACACTGAAGCTTTCTTT. This gives the protein CASSFGTDMNTEAFF. The chain links TRBV11-3 to TRBJ1-1; 7 bases line up with TRBD1. V gave up 3 bases and J gave up 0 bases; unmatched junction bases: 4. The CDR3 loop spans 15 amino acids. Germline lookup yields CDR1 SGHNT and CDR2 YENEEA.

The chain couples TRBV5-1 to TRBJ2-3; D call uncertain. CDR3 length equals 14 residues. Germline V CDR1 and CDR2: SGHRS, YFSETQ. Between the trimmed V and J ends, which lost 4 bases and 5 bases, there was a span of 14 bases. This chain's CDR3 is CASSPEPEEDTQYF. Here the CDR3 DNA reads TGCGCCAGCAGCCCGGAGCCCGAGGAAGATACGCAGTATTTT.

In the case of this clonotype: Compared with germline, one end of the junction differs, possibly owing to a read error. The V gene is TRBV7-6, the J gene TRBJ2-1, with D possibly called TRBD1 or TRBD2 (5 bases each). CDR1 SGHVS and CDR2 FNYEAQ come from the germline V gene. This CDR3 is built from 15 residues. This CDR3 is CASSPGAVLYNEQFF. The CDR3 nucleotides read TGTGCTAGCAGCCCCGGGGCAGTTCTCTACAATGAGCAGTTCTTC.

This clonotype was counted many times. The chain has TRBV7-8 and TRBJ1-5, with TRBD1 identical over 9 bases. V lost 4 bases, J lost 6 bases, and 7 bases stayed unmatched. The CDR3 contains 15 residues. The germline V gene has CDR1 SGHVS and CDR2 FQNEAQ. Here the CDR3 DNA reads TGTGCCAGCAGCTACCGGGACAGGGAGATTCAGCCCCAGCATTTT. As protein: CASSYRDREIQPQHF.

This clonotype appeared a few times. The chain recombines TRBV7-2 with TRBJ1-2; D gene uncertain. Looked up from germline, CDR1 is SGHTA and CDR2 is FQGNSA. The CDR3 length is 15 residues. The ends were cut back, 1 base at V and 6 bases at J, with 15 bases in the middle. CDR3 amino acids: CASSLDGGSSDGYTF. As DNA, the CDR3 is TGTGCCAGCAGCTTAGATGGAGGCTCCTCTGATGGCTACACCTTC.

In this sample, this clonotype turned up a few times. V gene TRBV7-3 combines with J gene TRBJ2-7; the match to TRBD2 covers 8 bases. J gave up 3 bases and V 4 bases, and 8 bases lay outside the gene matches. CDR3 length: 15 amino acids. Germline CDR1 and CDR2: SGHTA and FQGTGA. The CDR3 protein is CASSSSGGGGYEQYF. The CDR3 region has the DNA TGTGCCAGCAGCTCCTCCGGGGGGGGTGGCTACGAGCAGTACTTC.

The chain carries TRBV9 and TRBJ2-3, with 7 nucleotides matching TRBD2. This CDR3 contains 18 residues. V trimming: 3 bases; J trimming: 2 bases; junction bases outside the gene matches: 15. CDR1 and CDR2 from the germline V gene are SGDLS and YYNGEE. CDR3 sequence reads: CASSAHLPAGDLTDTQYF. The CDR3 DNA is TGTGCCAGCAGCGCCCACCTTCCTGCGGGGGACCTCACAGATACGCAGTATTTT.

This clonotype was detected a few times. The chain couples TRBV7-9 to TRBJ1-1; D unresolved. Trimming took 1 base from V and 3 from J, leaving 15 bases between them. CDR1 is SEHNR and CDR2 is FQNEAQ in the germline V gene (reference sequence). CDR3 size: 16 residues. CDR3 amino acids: CASSLEPGVADTEAFF. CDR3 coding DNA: TGTGCCAGCAGCTTAGAACCTGGGGTCGCGGACACTGAAGCTTTCTTT.

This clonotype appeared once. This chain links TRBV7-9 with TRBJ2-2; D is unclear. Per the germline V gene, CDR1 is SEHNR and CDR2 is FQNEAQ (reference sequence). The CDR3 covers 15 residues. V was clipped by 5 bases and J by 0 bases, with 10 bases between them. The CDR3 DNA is TGTGCCAGCAGCCCGGTAGCCGCGAACACCGGGGAGCTGTTTTTT. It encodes CASSPVAANTGELFF.